This TCR beta chain appears in the sequencing data of a study of somatic mutations in cytotoxic T cells in rheumatoid arthritis. Regarding the study as a whole: The largest CD8+ clone made up over 20% of CD8+ cells in 8 of 65 patients.

Data came from immunoSEQ multiplex PCR; TCRdb stores just in-frame clones and leaves some out. The table includes more than 15,000 clones, around 79% detected once. Concerning this clone: Antigen unknown.

V lost 2 bases and J 5 bases, leaving 12 bases between the germline ends. Germline CDR1 is MNHNS and CDR2 is SASEGT. The CDR3 extends over 15 amino acids. The gene calls are TRBV6-1 and TRBJ1-4, with D maybe TRBD1 (5 bases). The origin of this receptor is a woman aged 60 to 75 in good health. Material: CD8+ T cells sorted from blood. Here the CDR3 DNA reads TGTGCCAGCAGTGAATCGACAGAAGGAAATGAAAAACTGTTTTTT. It encodes CASSESTEGNEKLFF.